The 15 T cell receptor beta chains given below trace back to one sample, sequenced in a study of CD8 T cells in ankylosing spondylitis (dated by TCRdb to about 2017). Receptor libraries were prepared by 5' RACE. Sequencing took place on an Illumina HiSeq 2500. TCRdb trimmed the raw reads at Q25, called clones with MiXCR and kept productive beta chains. One record per CDR3 amino acid sequence lists the most common genes and DNA. A total of about 340,000 distinct CDR3 sequences appear in this sample, roughly 22% of them only once. The top ten hold around 13% of the sample. Sequencing was done on a sample of blood, either unsorted or a sorted T cell fraction (not recorded which). The receptor source for this set is a male donor with ankylosing spondylitis or in good health (not recorded which).

This chain uses TRBV7-9 with TRBJ1-1, with D possibly being TRBD1 (5 bases). The CDR3 sequence is 12 residues long. The V end was cut by 3 bases, the J end by 9 bases, with 11 bases between. Germline values: CDR1 SEHNR, CDR2 FQNEAQ (reference sequence). DNA for the CDR3: TGTGCCAGCAGCTTCCCGGGGCCCAAAGCTTTCTTT. Amino acids: CASSFPGPKAFF.

This clonotype was recorded a few times. The chain has TRBV12-3 or TRBV12-4 and TRBJ2-1, with TRBD1 identical over 7 bases. This CDR3 is 14 amino acids long. Trimming at V came to 6 bases and at J to 7 bases, leaving 9 bases not matched to a gene. DNA of the CDR3: TGTGCCAGCAGCCAGACAGGGAGTCTAAATGAGCAGTTCTTC. Its protein is CASSQTGSLNEQFF.

The rearrangement links TRBV20-1 to TRBJ2-7, with 8 bases identical to TRBD1. The germline CDR1 and CDR2 sequences are DFQATT and SNEGSKA (reference sequence). CDR3 length: 13 residues. Trimming took 2 bases from V and 3 from J; bases not matched to a gene: 3. CDR3 residues: CSARRTGHYEQYF. Here the CDR3 DNA reads TGCAGTGCTAGAAGGACAGGGCACTACGAGCAGTACTTC.

There are a few counts of this clonotype. The chain joins TRBV9 to TRBJ2-7, with TRBD1 as a possible D gene (7 bases). Trimming cost V 3 bases and J 6 bases, with 16 bases left between them. The CDR3 consists of 14 residues. Germline V gene data show CDR1 as SGDLS and CDR2 as YYNGEE. The CDR3 nucleotides read TGTGCCAGCAGCGACGGAGGGCAGGGGGTCGAGCAGTACTTC. Protein product: CASSDGGQGVEQYF. Together with reference TRBV9 and TRBJ2-7, the CDR3 gives the full variable domain: DSGVTQTPKHLITATGQRVTLRCSPRSGDLSVYWYQQSLDQGLQFLIQYYNGEERAKGNILERFSAQQFPDLHSELNLSSLELGDSALYFCASSDGGQGVEQYFGPGTRLTVT.

The gene calls are TRBV11-2 and TRBJ2-1; the match to TRBD2 covers 13 bases. Germline V CDR1 and CDR2: SGHAT, FQNNGV. CDR3 length: 15 residues. J lost 9 bases, V lost 4 bases, and 6 bases had no gene match. This CDR3 reads CASSSRLAGGFEQFF. DNA for the CDR3: TGTGCCAGCAGCTCCCGACTAGCGGGGGGATTTGAGCAGTTCTTC.

This clonotype occurred a few times. The chain joins TRBV3-1 to TRBJ2-5, with 7 bases identical to TRBD1. Looked up from germline, CDR1 is LGHDT and CDR2 is YNNKEL (reference sequence). The CDR3 is 17 amino acids. With V trimmed by 1 base and J by 3 bases, 11 bases remained unmatched. The CDR3: CASSQGGWRTGKETQYF. The DNA of the CDR3 is TGTGCCAGCAGCCAAGGAGGATGGCGGACAGGCAAAGAGACCCAGTACTTC.

A few counts support this clonotype. The genes are TRBV13 and TRBJ2-1, with TRBD2 identical over 10 bases. The CDR3 sequence is 18 residues long. Losses at the gene ends were 0 bases for V and 3 bases for J; bases not matched to a gene: 8. Germline CDR1 PRHDT, CDR2 FYEKMQ (reference sequence). Here the CDR3 DNA reads TGTGCCAGCAGCTTAGGGGGACTAGCGATTCACCGCTACAATGAGCAGTTCTTC. Its protein product is CASSLGGLAIHRYNEQFF. Based on the CDR3 plus reference TRBV13 and TRBJ2-1, the full variable domain is AAGVIQSPRHLIKEKRETATLKCYPIPRHDTVYWYQQGPGQDPQFLISFYEKMQSDKGSIPDRFSAQQFSDYHSELNMSSLELGDSALYFCASSLGGLAIHRYNEQFFGPGTRLTVL.

This clonotype has just a few counts. V and J are TRBV24-1 and TRBJ2-5; TRBD1 agrees at 9 bases. This CDR3 has 16 residues. Germline lookup yields CDR1 KGHDR and CDR2 SFDVKD. Trimming took 4 bases from V and 4 from J; bases not matched to a gene: 9. CDR3: CATSDPRDRDPETQYF. DNA of the CDR3: TGTGCCACCAGTGACCCCCGGGACAGGGATCCAGAGACCCAGTACTTC.

J is TRBJ1-2 and V is TRBV7-9; TRBD1 matches 7 bases. Looked up from germline, CDR1 is SEHNR and CDR2 is FQNEAQ (reference sequence). The CDR3 contains 15 residues. The V and J ends lost 5 bases and 2 bases, in that order; junction bases with no gene match: 8. CDR3 DNA sequence: TGTGCCAGCAGCCCAAGGGGGGACAGCAACTATGGCTACACCTTC. Translation: CASSPRGDSNYGYTF.

This rearrangement joins TRBV29-1 to TRBJ2-5, with no clear D. Germline CDR1 SQVTM, CDR2 ANQGSEA. Trimming cost V 5 bases and J 5 bases, with 6 bases left between them. The CDR3 runs 10 residues. The CDR3 DNA sequence: TGCAGCGTTATAAGGGAGACCCAGTACTTC. Translating gives CSVIRETQYF.

There are a few counts of this clonotype. V and J are TRBV3-1 and TRBJ2-4; no clear D gene. V was cut by 0 bases and J by 0 bases, with 9 bases left in between. The CDR3 extends over 16 amino acids. Per the germline V gene, CDR1 is LGHDT and CDR2 is YNNKEL (reference sequence). The CDR3 DNA reads as TGTGCCAGCAGCCAAGAATATCGGCTAGCCAAAAACATTCAGTACTTC. Translated, it gives CASSQEYRLAKNIQYF. The full variable domain, its missing parts supplied by reference TRBV3-1 and TRBJ2-4, is DTAVSQTPKYLVTQMGNDKSIKCEQNLGHDTMYWYKQDSKKFLKIMFSYNNKELIINETVPNRFSPKSPDKAHLNLHINSLELGDSAVYFCASSQEYRLAKNIQYFGAGTRLSVL.

The genes are TRBV15 and TRBJ2-1; 9 bases fit TRBD2. Germline CDR1 reads LNHNV; CDR2 reads YYDKDF (reference sequence). V was pared by 3 bases and J by 5 bases, with 2 bases of the junction left unmatched. This CDR3 comprises 14 residues. The CDR3 region is CATSSSGGDNEQFF. The DNA for the CDR3 is TGTGCCACCAGCAGTAGCGGGGGTGACAATGAGCAGTTCTTC.

The V gene is TRBV5-6, the J gene TRBJ2-1; TRBD2 matches 7 bases. From germline, CDR1 is SGHDT and CDR2 YYEEEE. The junction had 3 bases not matched to a gene; V was cut back by 2 bases and J by 4 bases. The CDR3 runs to 14 residues. CDR3 amino acids: CASSLPSGYNEQFF. As DNA, the CDR3 is TGTGCCAGCAGCTTACCTAGCGGATACAATGAGCAGTTCTTC.

This clonotype was counted a few times. V usage is TRBV24-1 and J usage is TRBJ2-4; 9 bases fit TRBD1. V lost 3 bases, J lost 1 base, and 0 bases stayed unmatched. The germline V gene encodes CDR1 KGHDR and CDR2 SFDVKD. The CDR3 spans 15 residues. CDR3 protein: CATSDGQGAKNIQYF. The CDR3 DNA is TGTGCCACCAGTGATGGACAGGGGGCCAAAAACATTCAGTACTTC.

The chain employs TRBV29-1 and TRBJ2-5; 7 bases align to TRBD1. Germline V gene sequence: CDR1 SQVTM, CDR2 ANQGSEA. Trimming at V came to 2 bases and at J to 5 bases, leaving 5 bases not matched to a gene. This CDR3 has 13 residues. DNA for the CDR3: TGCAGCGTTGAATTGAGGGGGCAGGAGACCCAGTACTTC. Translation: CSVELRGQETQYF.